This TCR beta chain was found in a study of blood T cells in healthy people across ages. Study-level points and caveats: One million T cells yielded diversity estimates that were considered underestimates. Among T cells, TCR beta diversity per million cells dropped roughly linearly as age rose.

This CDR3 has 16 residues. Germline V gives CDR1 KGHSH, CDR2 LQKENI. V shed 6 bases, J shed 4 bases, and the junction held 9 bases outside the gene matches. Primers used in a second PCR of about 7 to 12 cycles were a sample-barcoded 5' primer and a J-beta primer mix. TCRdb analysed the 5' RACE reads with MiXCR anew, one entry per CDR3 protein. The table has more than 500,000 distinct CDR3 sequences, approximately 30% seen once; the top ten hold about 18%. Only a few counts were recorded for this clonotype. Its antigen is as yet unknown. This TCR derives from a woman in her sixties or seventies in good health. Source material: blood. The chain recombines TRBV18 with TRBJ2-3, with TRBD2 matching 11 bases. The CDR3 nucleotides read TGTGCCAGCTCCCGAGGGACTAGCGGAGGCTCAGATACGCAGTATTTT. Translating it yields CASSRGTSGGSDTQYF.